The next 22 T cell receptor beta chains were all read from a single sample in a study of cytomegalovirus exposure and HLA in healthy donors. Both 60 Vbeta primers and 13 Jbeta primers went into the PCR. The protocol was immunoSEQ multiplex PCR, while the TCRdb copy is restricted to in-frame clones and leaves out a portion. The data contain under 90,000 clones, over 65% of them singletons. Source material: PBMCs. Every receptor here comes from a man aged 35 to 55 in good health and CMV-seropositive.

This clone was recorded a few times. The J gene is TRBJ2-1, the V gene TRBV5-6; 11 bases are shared with TRBD2. CDR1 is SGHDT, CDR2 YYEEEE, per germline. The CDR3 runs 16 residues. V lost 9 bases to trimming and J lost 7 bases; unmatched junction nucleotides: 15. CDR3 in amino acids: CATLTSGSVPGNEQFF. In DNA, the CDR3 is TGTGCCACTCTTACTAGCGGGAGCGTCCCGGGTAATGAGCAGTTCTTC.

This chain joins TRBV27 and TRBJ2-1, with D perhaps matching TRBD1 (5 bases). V was cut by 6 bases and J by 1 base, with 19 bases left in between. Germline CDR1 is MNHEY and CDR2 is SMNVEV (reference sequence). The CDR3 covers 17 residues. The CDR3 DNA sequence: TGTGCCAGCAGCCCCCGGACACAGGCGTTTTCCTACAATGAGCAGTTCTTC. The encoded protein is CASSPRTQAFSYNEQFF.

This chain links TRBV23-1 with TRBJ1-5; no clear D. TRBV23-1 is an ORF, and what it does is uncertain. Between the trimmed V and J ends, which lost 4 bases and 2 bases, there was a span of 12 bases. This CDR3 is 15 amino acids long. CDR3 coding DNA: TGCGCCAGCAGTCCCAGACAAAAAGGCAATCAGCCCCAGCATTTT. Translation: CASSPRQKGNQPQHF.

The chain combines TRBV2 with TRBJ2-1, with D possibly being TRBD2 (5 bases). Trimming shortened V by 6 bases and J by 0 bases, and 9 bases separated the two germline ends. Germline loops: CDR1 SNHLY, CDR2 FYNNEI. CDR3 length: 14 residues. The CDR3 DNA follows: TGTGCCAGCAGGGACTCCAGCTCCTACAATGAGCAGTTCTTC. Translating gives CASRDSSSYNEQFF. Based on the CDR3 plus reference TRBV2 and TRBJ2-1, the full variable domain is EPEVTQTPSHQVTQMGQEVILRCVPISNHLYFYWYRQILGQKVEFLVSFYNNEISEKSEIFDDQFSVERPDGSNFTLKIRSTKLEDSAMYFCASRDSSSYNEQFFGPGTRLTVL.

CDR3 sequence reads: CASSVRGGNTGELFF. In nucleotides, the CDR3 is TGTGCCAGCAGCGTAAGGGGGGGTAACACCGGGGAGCTGTTTTTT. The chain employs TRBV9 and TRBJ2-2; a weak D match, TRBD2 (7 bases). This CDR3 has 15 amino acids. Germline V gene lookup returns CDR1 SGDLS and CDR2 YYNGEE. V dropped 1 base and J dropped 2 bases, with 9 bases sitting between them. The full variable domain, its missing parts supplied by reference TRBV9 and TRBJ2-2, is DSGVTQTPKHLITATGQRVTLRCSPRSGDLSVYWYQQSLDQGLQFLIQYYNGEERAKGNILERFSAQQFPDLHSELNLSSLELGDSALYFCASSVRGGNTGELFFGEGSRLTVL.

The rearrangement joins TRBV5-1 to TRBJ2-3; D remains ambiguous. CDR1 is SGHRS and CDR2 is YFSETQ in the germline V gene. The CDR3 totals 16 residues. The V gene lost 4 bases and the J gene lost 0 bases, with 15 bases spanning the gap. CDR3 DNA: TGCGCCAGCAGCCCCTGGTCCCGGAGAAGCACAGATACGCAGTATTTT. It yields the protein CASSPWSRRSTDTQYF.

Here the CDR3 reads CASSVGQIGRDYGYTF. As DNA, the CDR3 is TGTGCCAGCAGCGTAGGCCAGATAGGGCGGGACTATGGCTACACCTTC. The chain recombines TRBV9 with TRBJ1-2; D is undetermined. CDR1 is SGDLS and CDR2 is YYNGEE in the germline V gene. The ends were cut back, 0 bases at V and 3 bases at J, with 15 bases in the middle. The CDR3 sequence is 16 residues long.

This clone was counted once. The V call is TRBV9, the J call TRBJ2-7; TRBD2 might be the D (5 bases). This CDR3 region has 14 residues. Looked up from germline, CDR1 is SGDLS and CDR2 is YYNGEE. Trimming removed 0 bases at V and 0 bases at J, with 7 bases between. This CDR3 reads CASSVESGSYEQYF. In DNA form, the CDR3 reads TGTGCCAGCAGCGTAGAGAGCGGCTCCTACGAGCAGTACTTC.

The chain links TRBV28 to TRBJ1-2, with 8 nucleotides matching TRBD1. Losses at the gene ends were 6 bases for V and 4 bases for J; bases not matched to a gene: 4. The CDR3 loop spans 13 amino acids. Germline V CDR1 and CDR2: MDHEN, SYDVKM. CDR3 amino acids: CASRITGGYGYTF. For the CDR3, the DNA is TGTGCCAGCAGAATAACAGGGGGCTATGGCTACACCTTC.

This clone was seen once. The chain employs TRBV5-1 and TRBJ1-4; 8 bases are shared with TRBD1. V trimming: 3 bases; J trimming: 8 bases; junction bases outside the gene matches: 9. Germline assignment: CDR1 SGHRS and CDR2 YFSETQ. The CDR3 is made up of 15 amino acids. The CDR3 DNA sequence: TGCGCCAGCAGCTCCTATCAGGGGGCTGGCGAAAAACTGTTTTTT. Protein: CASSSYQGAGEKLFF.

V is TRBV5-8 and J is TRBJ2-7; 12 positions match TRBD1. J gave up 7 bases and V 4 bases, and 9 bases lay outside the gene matches. The germline V gene has CDR1 SGHTS and CDR2 YDEGEE. The CDR3 totals 15 residues. CDR3 DNA: TGTGCCAGCAGCGTGACCGGGACAGGGGGCTGGGAGCAGTACTTC. This codes for CASSVTGTGGWEQYF.

The chain joins TRBV7-6 to TRBJ2-1; TRBD2 matches 7 bases. The germline gives CDR1 SGHVS, CDR2 FNYEAQ. CDR3 size: 16 residues. V shed 0 bases, J shed 5 bases, and the junction held 7 bases outside the gene matches. The DNA for the CDR3 is TGTGCCAGCAGCTTAGCCCCAGCGGGACTTAACAATGAGCAGTTCTTC. This gives the protein CASSLAPAGLNNEQFF.

V gene TRBV5-1 combines with J gene TRBJ2-7; D call uncertain. Germline V gene lookup returns CDR1 SGHRS and CDR2 YFSETQ. V was cut by 0 bases and J by 0 bases, with 10 bases left in between. This CDR3 has 15 residues. For the CDR3, the DNA is TGCGCCAGCAGCTTGGAGCCAGGTAGCTCCTACGAGCAGTACTTC. This gives the protein CASSLEPGSSYEQYF.

In regard to this clone: Other DNA sequences of this sample code for an identical CDR3. This chain connects TRBV28 to TRBJ1-1; possible D gene TRBD1, 6 bases. Trimming stripped 2 bases from V and 4 bases from J, with 11 bases between. CDR1 and CDR2 (germline): MDHEN, SYDVKM. The CDR3 is 14 amino acids. The CDR3 DNA sequence: TGTGCCAGCAGTTTACCACAGGGAAGCACTGAAGCTTTCTTT. It yields the protein CASSLPQGSTEAFF.

This chain joins TRBV5-8 and TRBJ2-3; D possibly corresponds to TRBD2 (6 bases). This CDR3 region has 15 residues. Germline V gene lookup returns CDR1 SGHTS and CDR2 YDEGEE. The V gene lost 2 bases and the J gene lost 1 base, with 11 bases spanning the gap. Here the CDR3 reads CASSFRGEGTDTQYF. CDR3 DNA sequence: TGTGCCAGCAGCTTTAGAGGGGAGGGCACAGATACGCAGTATTTT.

This chain uses TRBV28 with TRBJ2-5; 10 bases fit TRBD2. The CDR3 extends over 17 amino acids. Germline V CDR1 and CDR2: MDHEN, SYDVKM. V trimming: 5 bases; J trimming: 5 bases; junction bases outside the gene matches: 14. The CDR3 nucleotides read TGTGCCAGCAGTCCCTTAGCGGGAGGATCACAGAGGGAGACCCAGTACTTC. Its protein is CASSPLAGGSQRETQYF.

This clone was observed a handful of times. This rearrangement joins TRBV6-4 to TRBJ2-3, with 9 positions matching TRBD2. Germline CDR1 is MRHNA and CDR2 is SNTAGT. CDR3 length: 15 amino acids. V lost 3 bases and J lost 4; bases outside the gene matches: 5. This CDR3 reads CASSEGSGGADTQYF. The CDR3 region has the DNA TGTGCCAGCAGTGAGGGTAGCGGGGGAGCAGATACGCAGTATTTT.

The chain carries TRBV5-4 and TRBJ1-1, with TRBD1 matching 7 bases. CDR3 length: 13 amino acids. V gave up 2 bases and J gave up 11 bases; unmatched junction bases: 9. Germline V gene lookup returns CDR1 SGHNT and CDR2 YYREEE (reference sequence). The CDR3 DNA follows: TGTGCCAGCAGCTTCTCTCAGGGGGGAGAGGCTTTCTTT. Translation: CASSFSQGGEAFF.

Only one count was recorded for this clone. The rearrangement uses TRBV30 and TRBJ1-6; 7 bases map to TRBD1. Germline V CDR1 and CDR2: GTSNPN, SVGIG (reference sequence). CDR3 length: 17 amino acids. With 4 bases clipped from V and 10 bases from J, the junction kept 19 bases outside the gene matches. CDR3 coding DNA: TGTGCCTGGACCCATCTTAGCCCGGGACAGTATATCTCACCCCTCCACTTT. It encodes CAWTHLSPGQYISPLHF.

On this clone itself: This specimen includes other DNA sequences encoding the same CDR3. V is TRBV7-2 and J is TRBJ2-3; TRBD2 might be the D (6 bases). The CDR3 extends over 16 amino acids. From germline, CDR1 is SGHTA and CDR2 FQGNSA. Trimming removed 1 base at V and 4 bases at J, with 15 bases between. This CDR3 reads CASSLVRLAGSDTQYF. The DNA for the CDR3 is TGTGCCAGCAGCTTAGTAAGGCTGGCGGGATCAGATACGCAGTATTTT.

The J gene is TRBJ2-5, the V gene TRBV6-1; 10 nucleotides align to TRBD1. V gave up 4 bases and J gave up 1 base; unmatched junction bases: 6. CDR1 and CDR2 (germline): MNHNS, SASEGT. The CDR3 totals 16 residues. The CDR3 spells CASSARTGGTQETQYF. The DNA for the CDR3 is TGTGCCAGCAGTGCTAGGACAGGGGGTACCCAAGAGACCCAGTACTTC.

This chain joins TRBV19 and TRBJ2-5; tentatively, D is TRBD2 (5 bases). Germline-derived CDR1 and CDR2 are LNHDA and SQIVND (reference sequence). The CDR3 has 13 residues. V lost 7 bases to trimming and J lost 5 bases, with 14 bases between them. CDR3 residues: CASMDWVAETQYF. CDR3 DNA sequence: TGTGCCAGTATGGACTGGGTGGCGGAGACCCAGTACTTC.